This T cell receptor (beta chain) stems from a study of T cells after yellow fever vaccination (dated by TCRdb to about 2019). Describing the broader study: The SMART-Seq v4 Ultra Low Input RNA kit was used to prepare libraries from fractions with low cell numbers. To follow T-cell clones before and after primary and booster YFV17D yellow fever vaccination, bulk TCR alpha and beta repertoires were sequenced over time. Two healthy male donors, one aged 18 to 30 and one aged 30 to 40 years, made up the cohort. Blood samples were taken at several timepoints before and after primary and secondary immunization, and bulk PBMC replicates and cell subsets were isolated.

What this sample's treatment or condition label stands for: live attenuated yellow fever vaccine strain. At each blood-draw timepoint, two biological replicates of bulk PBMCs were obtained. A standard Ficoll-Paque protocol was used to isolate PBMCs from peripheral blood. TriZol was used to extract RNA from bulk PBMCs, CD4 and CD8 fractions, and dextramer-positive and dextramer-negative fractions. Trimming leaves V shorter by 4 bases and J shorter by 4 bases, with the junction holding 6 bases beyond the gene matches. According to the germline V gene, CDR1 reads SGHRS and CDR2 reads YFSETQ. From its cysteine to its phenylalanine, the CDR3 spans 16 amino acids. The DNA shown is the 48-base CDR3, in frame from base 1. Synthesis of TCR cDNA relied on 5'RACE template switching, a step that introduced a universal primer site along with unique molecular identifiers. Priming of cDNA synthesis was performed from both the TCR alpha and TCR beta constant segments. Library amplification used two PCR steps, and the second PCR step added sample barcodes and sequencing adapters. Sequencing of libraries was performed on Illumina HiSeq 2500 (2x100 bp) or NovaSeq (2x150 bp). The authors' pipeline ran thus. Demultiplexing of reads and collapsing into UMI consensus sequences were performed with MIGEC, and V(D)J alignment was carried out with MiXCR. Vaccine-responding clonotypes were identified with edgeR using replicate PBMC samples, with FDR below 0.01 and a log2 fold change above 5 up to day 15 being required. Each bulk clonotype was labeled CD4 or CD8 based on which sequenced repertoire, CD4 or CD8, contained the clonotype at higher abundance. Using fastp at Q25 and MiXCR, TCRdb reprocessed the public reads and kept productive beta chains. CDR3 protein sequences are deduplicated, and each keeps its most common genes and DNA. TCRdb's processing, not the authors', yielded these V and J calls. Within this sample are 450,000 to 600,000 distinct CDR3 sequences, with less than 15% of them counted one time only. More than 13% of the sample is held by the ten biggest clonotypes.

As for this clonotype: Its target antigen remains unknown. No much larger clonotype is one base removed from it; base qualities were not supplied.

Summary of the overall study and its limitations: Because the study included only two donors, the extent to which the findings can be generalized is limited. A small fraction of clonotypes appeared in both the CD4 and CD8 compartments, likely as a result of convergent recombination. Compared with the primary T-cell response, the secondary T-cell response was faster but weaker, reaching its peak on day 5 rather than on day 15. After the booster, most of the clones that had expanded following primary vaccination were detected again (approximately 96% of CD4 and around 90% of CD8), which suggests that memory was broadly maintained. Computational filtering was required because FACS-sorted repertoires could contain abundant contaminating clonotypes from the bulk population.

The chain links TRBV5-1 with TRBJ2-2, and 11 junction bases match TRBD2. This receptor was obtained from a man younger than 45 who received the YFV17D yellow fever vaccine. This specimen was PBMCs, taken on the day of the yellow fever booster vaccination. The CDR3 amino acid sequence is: CASSGTSGSVTGELFF. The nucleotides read TGCGCCAGCAGCGGCACTAGCGGGAGTGTCACCGGGGAGCTGTTTTTT.